This T cell receptor beta chain was retrieved from a study of T-cell reconstitution after alpha-beta-depleted transplantation in children. Study-level findings and limits: At around two months after transplant, the alpha-beta T cells were reportedly derived from several hundred expanded clones that came from non-depleted graft cells. Diversity of TCRbeta at day 60 was high in some patients, arising from surviving recipient T cells and thymic progenitors. From newly produced T cells came most of the T-cell counts and diversity one year after transplant.

In regard to this clonotype: The antigen is undetermined.

TCRbeta library construction was performed incorporating unique molecular identifiers. TCRdb analysed the PCR reads with MiXCR anew, one entry per CDR3 protein. In the table there are about 350,000 distinct CDR3 sequences, 15% to 20% of which are singletons. Trimming removed 4 bases at V and 3 bases at J, with 16 bases between. CDR3 length: 15 residues. The rearrangement links TRBV12-3 or TRBV12-4 to TRBJ2-7; D might be TRBD2 (6 bases). The TCR comes from a male patient aged 2-15 years who had a stem cell transplant for acute lymphoblastic leukemia, so the T cells may come from the graft donor. The sample consisted of PBMCs, mostly from graft donor cells, taken 360 days after TCRalphabeta/CD19-depleted stem cell transplant. CDR3 residues: CASSSGPAGHYEQYF. The CDR3 region has the DNA TGTGCCAGCAGTTCTGGCCCCGCGGGGCACTACGAGCAGTACTTC.